These 25 T cell receptor beta chains were sequenced from one sample in a study of blood T cell repertoires in COVID-19. Measured with immunoSEQ multiplex PCR; TCRdb has only the in-frame clones, and not every one. The sample holds 100,000 to 150,000 clones, more than 75% seen once. The sequenced material came from peripheral blood. The receptors here all came from a human donor in a cohort sampled during active COVID-19.

The J gene is TRBJ1-5, the V gene TRBV12-3 or TRBV12-4, with 8 bases fitting TRBD1. Trimming removed 9 bases from V and 4 bases from J; junction bases left unmatched: 5. The CDR3 is 13 amino acids. CDR3 sequence (DNA): TGTGCCAGTGCGGGACAGGATAATCAGCCCCAGCATTTT. Translating it yields CASAGQDNQPQHF.

The V gene is TRBV27, the J gene TRBJ2-7; 7 bases are shared with TRBD2. Trimming took 5 bases from V and 7 from J; bases not matched to a gene: 11. This CDR3 region has 14 residues. Germline CDR1 MNHEY, CDR2 SMNVEV (reference sequence). This CDR3 reads CASSPGGPVGEQYF. The CDR3 DNA is TGTGCCAGCAGTCCGGGGGGACCGGTAGGGGAGCAGTACTTC.

About this clone itself: An end of the junction differs from the germline gene, which may be a read error. Other DNA sequences in this specimen translate into the identical CDR3. This chain connects TRBV5-1 to TRBJ2-7; D is unresolved. Germline CDR1 reads SGHRS; CDR2 reads YFSETQ. The CDR3 contains 14 residues. This CDR3 reads CASSQYFDSYEQYF. In DNA form, the CDR3 reads TGCGCCAGCAGCCAATACTTCGATTCCTACGAGCAATACTTC.

The chain has TRBV11-2 and TRBJ2-1, with 10 bases matching TRBD2. In germline, CDR1 is SGHAT, CDR2 FQNNGV. The CDR3 spans 12 residues. Unmatched junction bases numbered 2, after V lost 5 bases and J lost 10 bases. The CDR3 loop is CASSVSGREQFF. The CDR3 DNA is TGTGCCAGCAGCGTTAGCGGGAGGGAGCAGTTCTTC.

This clone has a single count. The genes are TRBV7-2 and TRBJ2-2; D is possibly TRBD2 (6 bases). The CDR3 spans 16 residues. Germline CDR1 reads SGHTA; CDR2 reads FQGNSA. V was shortened by 5 bases and J by 1 base, with 14 bases between the two germline ends. Written as DNA, the CDR3 is TGTGCCAGCAGCCTTACCGGGACTCTGAACACCGGGGAGCTGTTTTTT. Protein sequence: CASSLTGTLNTGELFF.

Points on this clone: Relative to the germline gene, one junction end is altered; a read error may explain this. Other nucleotide sequences from this sample produce the same CDR3. The chain links TRBV7-7 to TRBJ2-2; the match to TRBD1 covers 8 bases. The CDR3 length is 16 residues. Germline CDR1 is SSHAT and CDR2 is FNYEAQ (reference sequence). The CDR3 sequence is CASSLTGTGITGELFF. Here the CDR3 DNA reads TGTGCTAGCAGCTTGACCGGGACAGGAATCACCGGGGAGCTGTTTTTT.

The chain is built from TRBV6-5 and TRBJ2-7, with D uncertain. Trimming shortened V by 7 bases and J by 3 bases, and 7 bases separated the two germline ends. The CDR3 consists of 11 residues. Germline loops: CDR1 MNHEY, CDR2 SVGAGI. The chain's CDR3 is CASIQVYEQYF. The CDR3 DNA is TGTGCCAGCATACAAGTCTACGAGCAGTACTTC.

The chain recombines TRBV11-2 with TRBJ2-7; D is possibly TRBD2 (5 bases). This CDR3 is built from 16 residues. CDR1 and CDR2 from the germline V gene are SGHAT and FQNNGV. The V end lost 6 bases, the J end lost 2 bases, and 20 bases lay between the germline ends. The CDR3 nucleotides read TGTGCCAGCAGTTCCCGGTCCCGGGGAAACGCCTACGAGCAGTACTTC. Translating gives CASSSRSRGNAYEQYF. Full variable domain (missing parts from reference TRBV11-2 and TRBJ2-7): EAGVAQSPRYKIIEKRQSVAFWCNPISGHATLYWYQQILGQGPKLLIQFQNNGVVDDSQLPKDRFSAERLKGVDSTLKIQPAKLEDSAVYLCASSSRSRGNAYEQYFGPGTRLTVT.

CDR3 in amino acids: CASSLVYRSSDGELFF. The CDR3 nucleotides are TGTGCCAGCAGCTTAGTATACAGGAGCTCAGACGGGGAGCTGTTTTTT. The chain recombines TRBV11-2 with TRBJ2-2; D is perhaps TRBD1 (5 bases). From germline, CDR1 is SGHAT and CDR2 FQNNGV. The V and J ends lost 1 base and 7 bases respectively, with 16 bases between them. The CDR3 sequence is 16 residues long.

This chain joins TRBV28 and TRBJ2-7, with 11 bases lining up with TRBD1. The V and J ends lost 5 bases and 7 bases, in that order; junction bases with no gene match: 7. Germline CDR1 reads MDHEN; CDR2 reads SYDVKM. The CDR3 has 14 residues. CDR3 bases: TGTGCCAGCAGTGAGGACAGGGGGCGTGATGAGCAGTACTTC. Translated: CASSEDRGRDEQYF.

This clone has more than one count but fewer than ten. The chain recombines TRBV3-1 (or the pseudogene TRBV3-2) with TRBJ2-1, with a possible D match to TRBD1 (6 bases). The CDR3 is 15 amino acids. V was cut by 4 bases and J by 4 bases, with 14 bases left in between. Germline CDR1 reads LGHDT; CDR2 reads YNNKEL (reference sequence). CDR3 residues: CASSPDSPTYNEQFF. As DNA, the CDR3 is TGTGCCAGCAGCCCGGACAGTCCGACGTACAATGAGCAGTTCTTC.

The chain has TRBV28 and TRBJ1-5; 12 bases fit TRBD1. Germline lookup yields CDR1 MDHEN and CDR2 SYDVKM. Unmatched junction bases numbered 7, after V lost 7 bases and J lost 6 bases. CDR3 length equals 15 residues. This CDR3 is CASTPTGQGAQPQHF. CDR3 DNA sequence: TGTGCCAGCACCCCTACGGGACAGGGGGCTCAGCCCCAGCATTTT. Using reference TRBV28 and TRBJ1-5 for the parts outside the CDR3, the full variable domain is DVKVTQSSRYLVKRTGEKVFLECVQDMDHENMFWYRQDPGLGLRLIYFSYDVKMKEKGDIPEGYSVSREKKERFSLILESASTNQTSMYLCASTPTGQGAQPQHFGDGTRLSIL.

As regards this clone: One end of the junction varies from germline; a read error may be responsible. The chain recombines TRBV7-7 with TRBJ2-3, with D perhaps matching TRBD2 (5 bases). From germline, CDR1 is SSHAT and CDR2 FNYEAQ (reference sequence). The CDR3 consists of 16 residues. The chain's CDR3 is CASSPGLGRETDTQYF. The CDR3 bases are TGTGCTAGCAGCCCAGGACTGGGGAGAGAAACAGATACGCAGTATTTT. The variable domain in full, with the rest retrieved from reference TRBV7-7 and TRBJ2-3, is GAGVSQSPRYKVTKRGQDVTLRCDPISSHATLYWYQQALGQGPEFLTYFNYEAQPDKSGLPSDRFSAERPEGSISTLTIQRTEQRDSAMYRCASSPGLGRETDTQYFGPGTRLTVL.

The rearrangement joins TRBV5-1 to TRBJ2-1, with 7 bases aligning to TRBD2. Unmatched junction bases numbered 7, after V lost 4 bases and J lost 6 bases. The CDR3 runs 14 residues. The germline V gene has CDR1 SGHRS and CDR2 YFSETQ. The CDR3 DNA follows: TGCGCCAGCAGCCCCCCCGCGGGGGTCAATGAGCAGTTCTTC. Its protein is CASSPPAGVNEQFF.

The V and J genes are TRBV29-1 and TRBJ1-2, with D maybe TRBD1 (5 bases). The V end was cut by 4 bases, the J end by 8 bases, with 11 bases between. Germline CDR1 SQVTM, CDR2 ANQGSEA. There are 11 residues in the CDR3. CDR3 sequence reads: CSVGGGTGYTF. Written as DNA, the CDR3 is TGCAGCGTTGGCGGGGGTACGGGCTACACCTTC.

V is TRBV24-1 and J is TRBJ2-7; the D gene is possibly TRBD1 (5 bases). Trimming cost V 9 bases and J 6 bases, with 26 bases left between them. The CDR3 consists of 16 residues. Germline V gene sequence: CDR1 KGHDR, CDR2 SFDVKD. The CDR3 loop is CATPPPRATKNCEQYF. CDR3 DNA: TGTGCCACCCCCCCGCCCAGGGCCACCAAGAATTGCGAGCAGTACTTC.

For this clone: A much larger clone lies a single base off, so this may be a read error. This chain uses TRBV6-5 with TRBJ1-5, with D tentatively TRBD1 (6 bases). Trimming stripped 6 bases from V and 3 bases from J, with 12 bases between. The CDR3 totals 14 residues. Germline V CDR1 and CDR2: MNHEY, SVGAGI. The CDR3, as DNA: TGTGCCAGCAGGCAACAGGGAAACAATCAGCCCCAGCATTTT. Its translation is CASRQQGNNQPQHF.

The J gene is TRBJ2-7, the V gene TRBV5-1, with 8 bases lining up with TRBD1. Germline loops: CDR1 SGHRS, CDR2 YFSETQ. V lost 5 bases, J lost 3 bases, and 7 bases stayed unmatched. The CDR3 is made up of 14 amino acids. The chain's CDR3 is CASSNTGGNYEQYF. As DNA, the CDR3 is TGCGCCAGCAGTAATACAGGGGGAAACTACGAGCAGTACTTC.

This chain's CDR3 is CASSIEAPELSYNEQFF. For the CDR3, the DNA is TGTGCCAGTAGTATAGAAGCGCCCGAGCTCTCCTACAATGAGCAGTTCTTC. The J gene is TRBJ2-1, the V gene TRBV19; D call uncertain. Trimming removed 0 bases from V and 0 bases from J, with 12 bases in between. This CDR3 has 17 amino acids. Germline V gives CDR1 LNHDA, CDR2 SQIVND (reference sequence).

The J gene is TRBJ1-1, the V gene TRBV7-9; 7 nucleotides agree with TRBD1. V shed 5 bases and J 1 base; nucleotides not matched to a gene: 4. Germline V gene sequence: CDR1 SEHNR, CDR2 FQNEAQ (reference sequence). The CDR3 extends over 14 amino acids. CDR3 amino acids: CASSSYRGNTEAFF. The CDR3 coding sequence is TGTGCCAGCAGCAGTTACAGGGGGAACACTGAAGCTTTCTTT.

This chain connects TRBV5-1 to TRBJ2-2; D might be TRBD1 (8 bases). Trimming pared 4 bases from V and 4 bases from J, leaving 14 bases between. The CDR3 is 15 amino acids. Germline V gene data show CDR1 as SGHRS and CDR2 as YFSETQ. CDR3: CASSPHRGGTGELFF. The CDR3 nucleotides are TGCGCCAGCAGCCCACACAGGGGGGGCACCGGGGAGCTGTTTTTT. Full variable domain (outside the CDR3, taken from reference TRBV5-1 and TRBJ2-2): KAGVTQTPRYLIKTRGQQVTLSCSPISGHRSVSWYQQTPGQGLQFLFEYFSETQRNKGNFPGRFSGRQFSNSRSEMNVSTLELGDSALYLCASSPHRGGTGELFFGEGSRLTVL.

The chain carries TRBV27 and TRBJ1-2, with D maybe TRBD1 (5 bases). CDR3 length: 17 residues. The V end was cut by 0 bases, the J end by 4 bases, with 18 bases between. Germline V gene lookup returns CDR1 MNHEY and CDR2 SMNVEV (reference sequence). CDR3 coding DNA: TGTGCCAGCAGTTTATCGCAGCCCGTCGGGGGGAGCTATGGCTACACCTTC. It specifies CASSLSQPVGGSYGYTF.

The rearrangement uses TRBV7-2 and TRBJ1-5; no clear D. Per germline, CDR1 SGHTA and CDR2 FQGNSA. The CDR3 is made up of 15 amino acids. The V end lost 2 bases, the J end lost 1 base, and 9 bases lay between the germline ends. For the CDR3, the DNA is TGTGCCAGCAGCTTAATAGGAGGGAGCAATCAGCCCCAGCATTTT. This codes for CASSLIGGSNQPQHF.

The genes are TRBV3-1 (or the pseudogene TRBV3-2) and TRBJ2-3; D might be TRBD2 (6 bases). Germline loops: CDR1 LGHDT, CDR2 YNNKEL (reference sequence). This CDR3 region has 16 residues. V lost 1 base and J 3 bases, leaving 14 bases between the germline ends. The chain's CDR3 is CASSQGSGGATDTQYF. The CDR3 bases are TGTGCCAGCAGCCAAGGGTCGGGCGGGGCGACAGATACGCAGTATTTT.

The V call is TRBV5-1, the J call TRBJ2-7, with TRBD1 identical over 7 bases. The junction had 8 bases not matched to a gene; V was cut back by 3 bases and J by 2 bases. The length of the CDR3 is 15 residues. The V gene's germline CDR1 is SGHRS and CDR2 YFSETQ. CDR3 in DNA: TGCGCCAGCAGCTCCGATCCCGGGACAGCCTACGAGCAGTACTTC. This gives the protein CASSSDPGTAYEQYF.